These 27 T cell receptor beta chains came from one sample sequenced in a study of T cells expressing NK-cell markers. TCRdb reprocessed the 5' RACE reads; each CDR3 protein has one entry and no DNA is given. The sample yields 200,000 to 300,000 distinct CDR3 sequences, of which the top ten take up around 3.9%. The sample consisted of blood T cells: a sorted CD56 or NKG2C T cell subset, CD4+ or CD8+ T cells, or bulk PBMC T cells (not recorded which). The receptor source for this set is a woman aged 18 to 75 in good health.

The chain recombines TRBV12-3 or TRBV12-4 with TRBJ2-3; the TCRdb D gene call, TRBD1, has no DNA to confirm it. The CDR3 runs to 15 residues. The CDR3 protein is CASSWDSTDYGTQYF.

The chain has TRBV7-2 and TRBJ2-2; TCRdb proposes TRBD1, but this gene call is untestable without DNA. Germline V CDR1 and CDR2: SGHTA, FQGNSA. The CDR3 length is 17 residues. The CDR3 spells CASSLRATRTNTGELFF.

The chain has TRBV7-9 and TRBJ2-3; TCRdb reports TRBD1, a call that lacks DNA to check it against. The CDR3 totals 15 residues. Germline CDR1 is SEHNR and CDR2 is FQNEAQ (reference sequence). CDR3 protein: CASSFLGGSTDTQYF. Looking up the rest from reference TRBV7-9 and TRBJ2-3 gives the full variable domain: DTGVSQNPRHKITKRGQNVTFRCDPISEHNRLYWYRQTLGQGPEFLTYFQNEAQLEKSRLLSDRFSAERPKGSFSTLEIQRTEQGDSAMYLCASSFLGGSTDTQYFGPGTRLTVL.

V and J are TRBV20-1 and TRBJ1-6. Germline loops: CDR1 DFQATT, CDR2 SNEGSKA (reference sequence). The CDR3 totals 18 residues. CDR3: CSAGHPELSSSYNSPLHF.

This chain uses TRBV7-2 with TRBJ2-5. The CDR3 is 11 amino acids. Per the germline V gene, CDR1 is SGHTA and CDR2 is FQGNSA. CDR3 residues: CASSPSETQYF.

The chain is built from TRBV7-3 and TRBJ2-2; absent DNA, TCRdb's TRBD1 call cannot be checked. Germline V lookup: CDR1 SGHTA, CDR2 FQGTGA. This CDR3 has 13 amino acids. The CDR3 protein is CASSRGQTGELFF.

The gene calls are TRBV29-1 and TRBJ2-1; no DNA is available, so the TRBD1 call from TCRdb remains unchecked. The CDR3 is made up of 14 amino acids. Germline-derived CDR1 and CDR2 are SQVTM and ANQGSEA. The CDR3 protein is CSVEDRAGNNEQFF.

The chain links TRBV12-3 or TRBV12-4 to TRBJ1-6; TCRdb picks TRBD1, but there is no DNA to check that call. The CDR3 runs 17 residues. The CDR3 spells CASSRGRGASYNSPLHF.

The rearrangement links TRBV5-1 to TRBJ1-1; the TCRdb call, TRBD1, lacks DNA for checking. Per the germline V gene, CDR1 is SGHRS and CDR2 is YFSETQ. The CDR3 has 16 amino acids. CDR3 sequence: CASSPDRGLMNTEAFF.

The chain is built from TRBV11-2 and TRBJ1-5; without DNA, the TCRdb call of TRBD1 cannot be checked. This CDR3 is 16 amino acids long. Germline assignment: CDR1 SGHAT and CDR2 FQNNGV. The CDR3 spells CASSPGGRGGDQPQHF. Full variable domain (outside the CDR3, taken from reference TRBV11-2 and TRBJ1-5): EAGVAQSPRYKIIEKRQSVAFWCNPISGHATLYWYQQILGQGPKLLIQFQNNGVVDDSQLPKDRFSAERLKGVDSTLKIQPAKLEDSAVYLCASSPGGRGGDQPQHFGDGTRLSIL.

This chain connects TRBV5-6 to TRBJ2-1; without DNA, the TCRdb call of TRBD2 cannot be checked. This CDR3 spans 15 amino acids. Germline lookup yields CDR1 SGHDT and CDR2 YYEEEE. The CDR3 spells CASSLSTSGRREQFF.

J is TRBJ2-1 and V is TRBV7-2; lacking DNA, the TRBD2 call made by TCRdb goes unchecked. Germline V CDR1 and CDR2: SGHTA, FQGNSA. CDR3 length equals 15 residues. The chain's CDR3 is CASSLRGTSDNEQFF.

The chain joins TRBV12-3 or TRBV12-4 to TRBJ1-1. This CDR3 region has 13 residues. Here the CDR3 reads CASRKNRNTEAFF.

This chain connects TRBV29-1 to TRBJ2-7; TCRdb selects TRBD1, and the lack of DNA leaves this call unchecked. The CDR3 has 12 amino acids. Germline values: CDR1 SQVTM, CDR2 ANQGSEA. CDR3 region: CSADREGDEQYF.

The CDR3 sequence is CASSLGPGGGGHNEQFF. The chain has TRBV7-8 and TRBJ2-1; with no DNA, the TCRdb D assignment of TRBD1 cannot be verified. Germline CDR1 and CDR2: SGHVS and FQNEAQ. The CDR3 has 17 residues.

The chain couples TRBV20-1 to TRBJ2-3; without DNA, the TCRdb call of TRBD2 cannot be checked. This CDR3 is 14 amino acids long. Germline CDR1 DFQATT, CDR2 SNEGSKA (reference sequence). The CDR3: CSAPGTPSTDTQYF.

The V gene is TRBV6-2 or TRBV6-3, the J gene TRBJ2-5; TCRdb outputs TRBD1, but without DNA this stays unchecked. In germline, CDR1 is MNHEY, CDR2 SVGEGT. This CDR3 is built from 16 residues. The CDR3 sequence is CASRKYRTVGEETQYF.

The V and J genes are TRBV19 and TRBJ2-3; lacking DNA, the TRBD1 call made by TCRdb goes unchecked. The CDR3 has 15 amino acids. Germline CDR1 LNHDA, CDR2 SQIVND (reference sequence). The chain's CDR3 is CASRSARLSTDTQYF.

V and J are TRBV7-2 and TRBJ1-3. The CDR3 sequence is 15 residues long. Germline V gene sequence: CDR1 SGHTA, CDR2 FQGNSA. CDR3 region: CASSLGRWSGNTIYF.

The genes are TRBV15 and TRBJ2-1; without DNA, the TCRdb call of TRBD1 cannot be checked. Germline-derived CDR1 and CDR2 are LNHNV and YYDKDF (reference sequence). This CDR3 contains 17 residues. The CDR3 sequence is CATSRDRQGSSYNEQFF.

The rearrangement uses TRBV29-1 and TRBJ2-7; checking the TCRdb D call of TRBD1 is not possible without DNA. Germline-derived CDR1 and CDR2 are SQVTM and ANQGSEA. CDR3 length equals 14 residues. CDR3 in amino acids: CSVEDPRKGNEQYF.

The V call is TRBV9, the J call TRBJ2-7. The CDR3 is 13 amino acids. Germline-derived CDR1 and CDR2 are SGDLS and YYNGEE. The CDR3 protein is CASSVVPEYEQYF. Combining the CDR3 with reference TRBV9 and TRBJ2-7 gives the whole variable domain DSGVTQTPKHLITATGQRVTLRCSPRSGDLSVYWYQQSLDQGLQFLIQYYNGEERAKGNILERFSAQQFPDLHSELNLSSLELGDSALYFCASSVVPEYEQYFGPGTRLTVT.

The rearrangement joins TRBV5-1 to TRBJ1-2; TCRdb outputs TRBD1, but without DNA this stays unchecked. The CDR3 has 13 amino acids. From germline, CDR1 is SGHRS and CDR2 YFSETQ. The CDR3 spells CASSYDRLSGYTF. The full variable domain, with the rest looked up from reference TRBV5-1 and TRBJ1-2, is KAGVTQTPRYLIKTRGQQVTLSCSPISGHRSVSWYQQTPGQGLQFLFEYFSETQRNKGNFPGRFSGRQFSNSRSEMNVSTLELGDSALYLCASSYDRLSGYTFGSGTRLTVV.

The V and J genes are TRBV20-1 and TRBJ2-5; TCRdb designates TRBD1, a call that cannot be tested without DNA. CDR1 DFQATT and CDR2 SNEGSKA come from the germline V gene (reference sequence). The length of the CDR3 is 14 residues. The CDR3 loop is CSARSLAGVETQYF.

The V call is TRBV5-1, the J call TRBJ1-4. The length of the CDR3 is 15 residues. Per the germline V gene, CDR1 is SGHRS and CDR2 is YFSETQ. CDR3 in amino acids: CASSLDAATNEKLFF.

The CDR3 region is CASRGPRTKSTDTQYF. The chain uses TRBV28 and TRBJ2-3; the TCRdb D gene call, TRBD1, has no DNA to confirm it. Germline CDR1 and CDR2: MDHEN and SYDVKM. This CDR3 contains 16 residues.

The CDR3 loop is CASSLGRDGNIQYF. The chain is built from TRBV7-9 and TRBJ2-4; TCRdb outputs TRBD1, but without DNA this stays unchecked. The CDR3 spans 14 residues. Germline lookup yields CDR1 SEHNR and CDR2 FQNEAQ (reference sequence).